Sequencing of this T cell receptor beta chain was carried out in a study of blood T cell repertoires in COVID-19. This CDR3 has 15 amino acids. Losses at the gene ends were 4 bases for V and 5 bases for J; bases not matched to a gene: 7. Germline CDR1 and CDR2: SGHNT and YYREEE (reference sequence). Measured with immunoSEQ multiplex PCR; TCRdb has only the in-frame clones, and not every one. The sample comprises some 300,000 clones, around 90% of which are singletons, and 1.5% to 2% rests with the top ten. The TCR originated in a woman aged 35 to 49 who had recovered from COVID-19. Sample: PBMCs or T cells enriched from blood (not recorded which). The chain uses TRBV5-4 and TRBJ2-1; 9 nucleotides align to TRBD2. CDR3 amino acids: CASSRLAVNNNEQFF. The CDR3 DNA is TGTGCCAGCAGCAGACTAGCGGTGAATAACAATGAGCAGTTCTTC.